This T cell receptor beta chain was identified in a study of T cell responses to AZD1222 COVID-19 vaccine. General observations from the study: The sample set comprised mostly white British donors with more females, and clonal diversity was possibly underestimated. Vaccine-related CD4 TCRs covered spike, predominating at 160-218 and 743-854.

As regards this clone: No antigen is known for it.

This CDR3 is 14 amino acids long. From germline, CDR1 is SGDLS and CDR2 YYNGEE. After removal of 0 bases from V and 6 bases from J, the junction contained 6 bases not matched to a gene. TCRdb's table, derived via immunoSEQ multiplex PCR, lists solely in-frame clones and lacks some. The table has about 160,000 clones, approximately 90% seen once. Here the sequenced sample was peripheral blood, taken on day 0 of MenACWY control vaccination. This sequence originates from an adult in good health. The chain recombines TRBV9 with TRBJ2-7; 7 bases line up with TRBD1. CDR3 sequence: CASSVEAYRGEQYF. The CDR3 DNA follows: TGTGCCAGCAGCGTAGAAGCTTACAGGGGCGAGCAGTACTTC.